A selection of T cell receptor beta chains follows, all from one sample in a study of response to subunit inactivated influenza vaccine. TCRdb itself ran the RT-PCR reads through MiXCR, one entry per CDR3 protein. The sample holds 150,000 to 200,000 distinct CDR3 sequences, about 12% seen once. Separately, the same data were catalogued under a study of T cells expressing NK-cell markers.

Sample: CD8+ T cells sorted from PBMCs, taken 11 to 12 days after vaccination. These receptor sequences come from a man over 45 who received an inactivated influenza vaccine. Each CDR3 is given with its conserved first and last residue. Fields, in order: J gene, clone size, V gene, D gene, CDR3 DNA, CDR3 protein. D genes are given only for firm matches. Rows may omit the clone size; those that give it use once, few, many or a size class.

TRBJ2-5 | NA | TRBV6-1 | NA | TGTGCCAGCACCTTCTACGGGACACCATTGGGGGAGACCCAGTACTTC | CASTFYGTPLGETQYF
TRBJ2-3 | many | TRBV5-6 | NA | TGTGCCAGCAGTCGGGGAGGAGATACGCAGTATTTT | CASSRGGDTQYF
TRBJ2-7 | few | TRBV28 | TRBD2 | TGTGCCAGCAGCCGACGGGGGTCAGCGGGAGGAAGCGAGCAGTACTTC | CASSRRGSAGGSEQYF
TRBJ2-5 | few | TRBV4-2 | TRBD2 | TGTGCCAGCAGCCAGGGTAACGGGGGGGCCTCAGAGACCCAGTACTTC | CASSQGNGGASETQYF
TRBJ2-7 | NA | TRBV4-2 | NA | TGTGCCAGCAGCCAAGCTGAAGGGGACCACGAGCAGTACTTC | CASSQAEGDHEQYF
TRBJ2-7 | NA | TRBV20-1 | TRBD2 | TGCAGTGCTAGAGACGAGGGGACTAGCGCCGAGCAGTACTTC | CSARDEGTSAEQYF
TRBJ2-7 | many | TRBV4-2 | TRBD1 | TGTGCCAGCAGCCCTGGACAGGGGGCGTGGTACGAGCAGTACTTC | CASSPGQGAWYEQYF
TRBJ2-2 | few | TRBV6-1 | NA | TGTGCCAGCAGGGGACAACAAGTGGCCGGGGAGCTGTTTTTT | CASRGQQVAGELFF
TRBJ1-1 | NA | TRBV4-3 | NA | TGCGCCAGCAGCCAATCTTCGACAACTCCCTACACTGAAGCTTTCTTT | CASSQSSTTPYTEAFF
TRBJ2-7 | few | TRBV20-1 | NA | TGCAGTGCTAGGACCCCGGCAGGAAGCCCCTACGAGCAGTACTTC | CSARTPAGSPYEQYF
TRBJ2-1 | NA | TRBV11-2 | NA | TGTGCCAGCAGCACACCTTACAATGAGCAGTTCTTC | CASSTPYNEQFF
TRBJ1-5 | few | TRBV21-1 | NA | TGTGCCAGCAGCAAAGAGGGACAGGGGCCTCGCAATCAGCCCCAGCATTTT | CASSKEGQGPRNQPQHF
TRBJ2-1 | few | TRBV4-1 | NA | TGCGCCAGCAGCCATAGGGCCAGCTTAGAGCAGTTCTTC | CASSHRASLEQFF
TRBJ2-1 | few | TRBV28 | TRBD2 | TGTGCCAGCAGTCACTTAGCGGGTGAGCAGTTCTTC | CASSHLAGEQFF
TRBJ2-5 | once | TRBV13 | TRBD2 | TGTGCCAGCAGCGTTACTAGCGGGAGGGCCTTGGAGGAGACCCAGTACTTC | CASSVTSGRALEETQYF
TRBJ2-7 | few | TRBV20-1 | TRBD2 | TGCAGTGCTAGAGCTCCTAGCGGGAGTATCTACGAGCAGTACTTC | CSARAPSGSIYEQYF
TRBJ2-7 | few | TRBV6-5 | NA | TGTGCCAGCAGTTACGGTCGGCACTCCTACGAGCAGTACTTC | CASSYGRHSYEQYF
TRBJ2-1 | NA | TRBV6-1 | TRBD2 | TGTGCCAGCAGTGAGTTGGTAGCGGGAGCTCCTGTCAATGAGCAGTTCTTC | CASSELVAGAPVNEQFF
TRBJ2-3 | few | TRBV6-5 | TRBD1 | TGTGCCAGCAGTTACCACAGACGGGACAGGGGTGTTACAGATACGCAGTATTTT | CASSYHRRDRGVTDTQYF
TRBJ2-7 | NA | TRBV9 | TRBD1 | TGTGCCAGCAGCGTAGATGGGACAGGGGGCGATGAGCAGTACTTC | CASSVDGTGGDEQYF
TRBJ1-2 | few | TRBV5-1 | NA | TGCGCCAGCAGCTCCCGGACGGACGGGCGCTATGGCTACACCTTC | CASSSRTDGRYGYTF
TRBJ1-4 | few | TRBV25-1 | NA | TGTGCCAGCAGTATTTATGGGACGGATGAAAAACTGTTTTTT | CASSIYGTDEKLFF
TRBJ2-3 | few | TRBV12-3/TRBV12-4 | NA | TGTGCCAGCAGTCGTTTGGGGAGCACAGATACGCAGTATTTT | CASSRLGSTDTQYF
TRBJ1-2 | NA | TRBV7-9 | TRBD1 | TGTGCCAGCAGCCGACACAATGAACAGGGGGCGCTTGGCTACACCTTC | CASSRHNEQGALGYTF
TRBJ2-7 | few | TRBV19 | TRBD1 | TGTGCCAGTAGTACCCGGGACAGGGCCTACGAGCAGTACTTC | CASSTRDRAYEQYF
TRBJ2-7 | few | TRBV27 | TRBD1 | TGTGCCAGCACCGGGACAGCCTACGAGCAGTACTTC | CASTGTAYEQYF
TRBJ1-2 | NA | TRBV29-1 | NA | TGCAGCGTGATGGGCAGGGAGTATGGCTACACCTTC | CSVMGREYGYTF
TRBJ1-5 | few | TRBV15 | NA | TGTGCCACCAGCATCACGACAGAATTATCATATAGCAATCAGCCCCAGCATTTT | CATSITTELSYSNQPQHF
TRBJ2-5 | NA | TRBV4-2 | NA | TGTGCCAGCAGCCAGGCAGGGGACCAAGAGACCCAGTACTTC | CASSQAGDQETQYF
TRBJ2-5 | many | TRBV28 | TRBD1 | TGTGCCAGCAGTTTACTAGCAGGGGGCCAAGAGACCCAGTACTTC | CASSLLAGGQETQYF
TRBJ1-1 | few | TRBV20-1 | NA | TGCAGTGCTAGTTTATTGAGGGACACTGAAGCTTTCTTT | CSASLLRDTEAFF
TRBJ2-1 | many | TRBV20-1 | TRBD2 | TGCAGTGCTAGAGATTCTAGCGGGAGCTACAATGAGCAGTTCTTC | CSARDSSGSYNEQFF
TRBJ2-7 | few | TRBV11-2 | TRBD2 | TGTGCCAGCAGCACGACGGGACTAGCGGGGGGATTGGCCAACGAGCAGTACTTC | CASSTTGLAGGLANEQYF
TRBJ2-5 | NA | TRBV12-3/TRBV12-4 | NA | TGTGCCAGCAGTTTAGTCATGGTGCGTCAAGAGACCCAGTACTTC | CASSLVMVRQETQYF
TRBJ2-7 | many | TRBV7-9 | TRBD2 | TGTGCCAGCAGCTCCGCGGGGGGAATGGTTTACGAGCAGTACTTC | CASSSAGGMVYEQYF
TRBJ2-2 | few | TRBV5-6 | NA | TGTGCCAGCAGCTTGGAACTCCTGCCCGGGGAGCTGTTTTTT | CASSLELLPGELFF
TRBJ1-1 | many | TRBV29-1 | NA | TGCAGCGTTGGAACAACGGACGGATTTAAAGGTGTTGAAGCTTTCTTT | CSVGTTDGFKGVEAFF